This entry features one T cell receptor beta chain sequence. This CDR3 is built from 18 residues. This record comes from a study of blood T cell repertoires in COVID-19. Study context: The United States, Italy and Spain provided the acute and convalescent COVID-19 samples.

Here immunoSEQ multiplex PCR was the method, and the copy in TCRdb shows in-frame clones only, minus some. The sample has approximately 350,000 clones, 80% to 85% seen once. Membership in each cohort depended on participant-reported clinical history. Donors in Cohort 3 counted as recovered after two negative PCRs, clearance, or symptom resolution. The TCR originated in a woman aged 50 to 60 who had recovered from COVID-19. The sequenced material came from PBMCs or T cells enriched from blood (not recorded which). This chain connects TRBV21-1 to TRBJ2-5; the table assigns TRBD1, which was not confirmed against the DNA. TRBV21-1 is a pseudogene segment. CDR3 sequence: CASSKGRRWVGQRKTQYF. The CDR3 bases are TGTGCCAGCAGCAAAGGGAGAAGGTGGGTGGGGCAGAGGAAGACCCAGTACTTC.